This TCR beta chain is from a study of T cell repertoires in cytomegalovirus infection. The wider study: From public TCR beta signatures came an indication of both CMV infection and matching HLA type. General study points: Dominating the ex vivo response were HLA-C-restricted CMV-specific TCR beta clonotypes.

TCRdb recomputed calls from the reads with MiXCR, one row per CDR3 protein. The sample comprises 210,000 or so distinct CDR3 sequences, 6.5% of which are singletons, and roughly 6.5% rests with the top ten. As concerns this clonotype: What it recognizes is unknown.

The sample consisted of PBMCs. This clonotype was sampled from a human donor in good health (CMV status not recorded). Some clones in this sample may be carry-over from other donors' samples.

CDR3 protein: CASTRSTGANYGYTF. The CDR3 nucleotides are TGTGCCAGTACGAGGAGTACAGGAGCTAACTATGGCTACACCTTC. The genes are TRBV2 and TRBJ1-2; weak D call: TRBD1 (5 bases). Trimming took 9 bases from V and 0 from J, leaving 17 bases between them. The germline V gene encodes CDR1 SNHLY and CDR2 FYNNEI. The CDR3 is 15 residues long. The full variable domain, in which reference TRBV2 and TRBJ1-2 provide the parts outside the CDR3, is EPEVTQTPSHQVTQMGQEVILRCVPISNHLYFYWYRQILGQKVEFLVSFYNNEISEKSEIFDDQFSVERPDGSNFTLKIRSTKLEDSAMYFCASTRSTGANYGYTFGSGTRLTVV.